The next 21 T cell receptor beta chains were all read from a single sample in a study of blood T cells in healthy people across ages. With a J-beta primer mix and a sample-barcoded 5' primer, a second PCR ran about 7 to 12 cycles. Each CDR3 protein is one row after TCRdb ran MiXCR on the 5' RACE reads. The data hold hundreds of thousands of distinct CDR3 sequences, with roughly 60% observed a single time. The sample consisted of blood. These receptors originate from a young man in good health.

Regarding this clonotype: A read error may explain this, as a much larger clone is one base away. The CDR3 reads CASGLEGGTYEQYF. The CDR3 DNA is TGCGCCAGCGGCTTGGAGGGCGGGACCTACGAGCAGTACTTC. V usage is TRBV5-1 and J usage is TRBJ2-7; a possible D gene is TRBD2 (6 bases). Germline assignment: CDR1 SGHRS and CDR2 YFSETQ. This CDR3 comprises 14 residues.

The V gene is TRBV5-1, the J gene TRBJ2-3; TRBD2 matches at 12 bases. The germline gives CDR1 SGHRS, CDR2 YFSETQ. There are 17 residues in the CDR3. With V trimmed by 4 bases and J by 3 bases, 9 bases remained unmatched. As DNA, the CDR3 is TGCGCCAGCAGCCCAAGGACTAGCGGGATATCTACAGATACGCAGTATTTT. This sequence encodes CASSPRTSGISTDTQYF.

The CDR3 coding sequence is TGTGCCAGCCGGCTAAGCGGGCGATACAATGAGCAGTTCTTC. Translated, it gives CASRLSGRYNEQFF. The rearrangement uses TRBV13 and TRBJ2-1, with D tentatively TRBD2 (6 bases). The V end was cut by 8 bases, the J end by 4 bases, with 15 bases between. The CDR3 runs 14 residues. Germline CDR1 PRHDT, CDR2 FYEKMQ (reference sequence).

This clonotype was recorded only once. The chain couples TRBV5-4 to TRBJ2-1; D is perhaps TRBD1 or TRBD2 (5 bases each). CDR1 and CDR2 (germline): SGHNT, YYREEE (reference sequence). The V and J ends lost 4 bases and 3 bases respectively, with 17 bases between them. The CDR3 sequence is 16 residues long. CDR3 region: CASSARVRRDYNEQFF. CDR3 nucleotide sequence: TGTGCCAGCAGCGCCAGGGTGAGACGGGACTACAATGAGCAGTTCTTC.

This clonotype was seen more than once but under ten times. The V gene is TRBV29-1, the J gene TRBJ2-1, with 9 bases lining up with TRBD1. The length of the CDR3 is 16 residues. V dropped 5 bases and J dropped 8; count of bases not matched to a gene: 16. The V gene's germline CDR1 is SQVTM and CDR2 ANQGSEA. CDR3 loop: CSVPHRRQGVRDEQFF. In DNA, the CDR3 is TGCAGCGTTCCCCACCGCCGACAGGGGGTTAGGGATGAGCAGTTCTTC.

This clonotype was observed once. The genes are TRBV10-3 and TRBJ2-7; D not certain. Between the trimmed V and J ends, which lost 8 bases and 3 bases, there was a span of 8 bases. The CDR3 sequence is 11 residues long. CDR1 ENHRY and CDR2 SYGVKD come from the germline V gene. This CDR3 reads CAILRGYEQYF. CDR3 DNA: TGTGCCATCCTTCGCGGCTACGAGCAGTACTTC.

This chain connects TRBV12-3 or TRBV12-4 to TRBJ1-3; 8 positions agree with TRBD1. V lost 6 bases to trimming and J lost 1 base; unmatched junction nucleotides: 2. The CDR3 contains 14 residues. The CDR3: CASRWTGSGNTIYF. The CDR3 bases are TGTGCCAGCAGGTGGACAGGGTCTGGAAACACCATATATTTT.

This chain connects TRBV13 to TRBJ2-7, with D perhaps TRBD2 (6 bases). The V gene's germline CDR1 is PRHDT and CDR2 FYEKMQ (reference sequence). This CDR3 is 15 amino acids long. Trimming took 0 bases from V and 3 from J, leaving 12 bases between them. The CDR3 reads CASSLGDGSGYEQYF. Written as DNA, the CDR3 is TGTGCCAGCAGCTTAGGCGATGGTAGCGGCTACGAGCAGTACTTC.

The chain carries TRBV5-5 and TRBJ2-7; the match to TRBD1 covers 8 bases. This CDR3 is built from 13 residues. Trimming at V came to 7 bases and at J to 4 bases, leaving 7 bases not matched to a gene. Germline-derived CDR1 and CDR2 are SGHKS and YYEKEE (reference sequence). The CDR3 nucleotides read TGTGCCAGCCAACAGGGGGACCCTTACGAGCAGTACTTC. It yields the protein CASQQGDPYEQYF.

This clonotype was counted only a few times. V is TRBV5-1 and J is TRBJ2-7; 9 nucleotides line up with TRBD1. The CDR3 is made up of 15 amino acids. CDR1 and CDR2 (germline): SGHRS, YFSETQ. V lost 1 base and J lost 4; bases outside the gene matches: 6. Here the CDR3 reads CASSLQGQGTYEQYF. Written as DNA, the CDR3 is TGCGCCAGCAGCTTGCAGGGACAGGGTACTTACGAGCAGTACTTC.

The chain is built from TRBV20-1 and TRBJ2-4; D is undetermined. The closer fit of TRBJ2-7 to the DNA end suggests the J call may be wrong. The germline V gene encodes CDR1 DFQATT and CDR2 SNEGSKA (reference sequence). CDR3 length: 12 residues. CDR3: CSARVGWSEQYF. The DNA of the CDR3 is TGCAGTGCTAGGGTAGGGTGGAGCGAGCAGTACTTC.

For the CDR3, the DNA is TGTGCCACCAGTGACTCTGGTGTCTCCGGTGAGCAGTTCTTC. Amino acids: CATSDSGVSGEQFF. The chain carries TRBV24-1 and TRBJ2-1; D gene unclear. The V gene lost 4 bases and the J gene lost 9 bases, with 15 bases spanning the gap. The CDR3 contains 14 residues. The V gene's germline CDR1 is KGHDR and CDR2 SFDVKD.

The table lists this clonotype with a few counts. The rearrangement links TRBV11-1 to TRBJ2-2, with D tentatively TRBD2 (6 bases). V shed 6 bases and J shed 2 bases, with 10 bases lying between them. This CDR3 spans 14 amino acids. Germline V gene lookup returns CDR1 SGHAT and CDR2 FQDESV (reference sequence). CDR3 region: CASSPGVNTGELFF. In DNA, the CDR3 is TGTGCCAGCAGTCCGGGGGTAAACACCGGGGAGCTGTTTTTT.

This clonotype was detected a few times. The chain has TRBV11-2 and TRBJ2-3; TRBD2 matches at 7 bases. The CDR3 contains 15 residues. The V segment lost 3 bases and the J segment 2 bases; nucleotides outside the gene matches: 5. Looked up from germline, CDR1 is SGHAT and CDR2 is FQNNGV. CDR3 sequence (DNA): TGTGCCAGCAGCTTGCAAGCGGGGCTCACAGATACGCAGTATTTT. It is translated as CASSLQAGLTDTQYF.

This chain joins TRBV6-2 or TRBV6-3 and TRBJ2-7; TRBD2 aligns across 7 bases. V shed 5 bases, J shed 4 bases, and the junction held 11 bases outside the gene matches. CDR1 MNHEY and CDR2 SVGEGT come from the germline V gene. CDR3 length: 15 amino acids. CDR3 sequence reads: CASSQPLARIYEQYF. CDR3 DNA: TGTGCCAGCAGTCAACCACTAGCGAGGATTTACGAGCAGTACTTC.

The chain couples TRBV6-1 to TRBJ2-5; no definite D call. Germline V gives CDR1 MNHNS, CDR2 SASEGT. CDR3 length: 12 residues. V was cut by 6 bases and J by 5 bases, with 10 bases left in between. CDR3 DNA sequence: TGTGCCAGCAGGGGGAACCTGGAGACCCAGTACTTC. The encoded protein is CASRGNLETQYF.

This clonotype was counted only a few times. J is TRBJ2-5 and V is TRBV12-3 or TRBV12-4; D gene ambiguous. The DNA end is a closer match to TRBJ2-7, so the J assignment may be wrong. The CDR3 contains 13 residues. CDR3 region: CASTPGGSYEQYF. CDR3 in DNA: TGTGCCAGCACCCCGGGCGGCTCCTACGAGCAGTACTTC.

This clonotype was detected a few times. The CDR3 region has the DNA TGCAGCGTTGACAACAGGGGCTACAATGAGCAGTTCTTC. Translated: CSVDNRGYNEQFF. This chain connects TRBV29-1 to TRBJ2-1, with 7 bases that match TRBD1. The CDR3 is 13 residues long. V dropped 3 bases and J dropped 3; count of bases not matched to a gene: 2. Germline CDR1 is SQVTM and CDR2 is ANQGSEA.

The chain uses TRBV7-2 and TRBJ1-6; unclear D gene. CDR3 length equals 12 residues. Germline V gene sequence: CDR1 SGHTA, CDR2 FQGNSA. Trimming took off 3 bases at V and 7 bases at J, with 4 bases between the two ends. The CDR3 DNA reads as TGTGCCAGCAGCTTGCCCAATTCACCCCTCCACTTT. This translates into CASSLPNSPLHF.

This clonotype came up a few times. The CDR3 DNA reads TGTGCCAGCAGCCAAGATACTTCCCTGGCCAGTACACCCCTCCACTTT. Translating gives CASSQDTSLASTPLHF. The rearrangement joins TRBV4-2 to TRBJ1-6; D is unresolved. Trimming pared 0 bases from V and 11 bases from J, leaving 17 bases between. The CDR3 consists of 16 residues. Germline assignment: CDR1 LGHNA and CDR2 YNFKEQ.

The chain couples TRBV7-2 to TRBJ2-7; the D is unclear. Trimming left V 5 bases short and J 7 bases short, with 12 bases between. In germline, CDR1 is SGHTA, CDR2 FQGNSA. The CDR3 runs 12 residues. CDR3 nucleotides: TGTGCCAGCAGCCGAAAGGGTAGGGAGCAGTACTTC. It translates to CASSRKGREQYF. The full variable domain, completed using reference TRBV7-2 and TRBJ2-7, is GAGVSQSPSNKVTEKGKDVELRCDPISGHTALYWYRQSLGQGLEFLIYFQGNSAPDKSGLPSDRFSAERTGGSVSTLTIQRTQQEDSAVYLCASSRKGREQYFGPGTRLTVT.